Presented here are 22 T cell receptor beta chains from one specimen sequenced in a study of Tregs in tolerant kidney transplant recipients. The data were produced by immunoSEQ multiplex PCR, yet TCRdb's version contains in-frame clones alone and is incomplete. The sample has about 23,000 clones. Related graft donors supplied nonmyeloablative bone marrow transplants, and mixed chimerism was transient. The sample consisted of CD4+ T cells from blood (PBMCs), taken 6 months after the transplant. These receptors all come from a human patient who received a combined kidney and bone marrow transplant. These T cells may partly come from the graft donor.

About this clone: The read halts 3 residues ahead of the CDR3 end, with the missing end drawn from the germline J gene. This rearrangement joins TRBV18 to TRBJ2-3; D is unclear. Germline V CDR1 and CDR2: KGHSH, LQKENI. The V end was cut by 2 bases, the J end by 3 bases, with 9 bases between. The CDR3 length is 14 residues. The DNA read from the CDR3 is TGTGCCAGCTCACCAGGAGCGAGGACAGATACG. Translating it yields CASSPGARTDT. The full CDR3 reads CASSPGARTDTQYF.

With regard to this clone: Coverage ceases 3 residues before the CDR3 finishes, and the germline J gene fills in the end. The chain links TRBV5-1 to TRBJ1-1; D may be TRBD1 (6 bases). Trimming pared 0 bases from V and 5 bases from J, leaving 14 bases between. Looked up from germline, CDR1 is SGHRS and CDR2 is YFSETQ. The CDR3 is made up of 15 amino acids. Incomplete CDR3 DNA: TGCGCCAGCAGCTTGGAAGGCAGGGGAGGGACTGAA. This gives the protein CASSLEGRGGTE. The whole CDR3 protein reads CASSLEGRGGTEAFF.

The sequenced CDR3 bases are TGTGCCAGCAGTGACCGACTAGCGGGGGGTTACGAG. This gives the protein CASSDRLAGGYE. The CDR3 as a whole reads CASSDRLAGGYEQYF. The chain employs TRBV6-1 and TRBJ2-7; 13 nucleotides align to TRBD2. The read ends 3 residues shy of where the CDR3 ends; the end is completed using the germline J gene. There are 15 residues in the CDR3. Per germline, CDR1 MNHNS and CDR2 SASEGT. Germline trimming cut 3 bases from V and 4 bases from J; bases unmatched to any gene: 3.

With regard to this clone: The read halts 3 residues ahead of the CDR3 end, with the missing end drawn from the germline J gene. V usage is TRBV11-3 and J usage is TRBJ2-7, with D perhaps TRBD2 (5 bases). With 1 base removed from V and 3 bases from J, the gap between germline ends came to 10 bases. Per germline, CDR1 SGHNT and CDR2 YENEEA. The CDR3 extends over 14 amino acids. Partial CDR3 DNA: TGTGCCAGCAGCTTAGGGACTTTAGGCTACGAG. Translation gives CASSLGTLGYE. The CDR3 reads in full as CASSLGTLGYEQYF.

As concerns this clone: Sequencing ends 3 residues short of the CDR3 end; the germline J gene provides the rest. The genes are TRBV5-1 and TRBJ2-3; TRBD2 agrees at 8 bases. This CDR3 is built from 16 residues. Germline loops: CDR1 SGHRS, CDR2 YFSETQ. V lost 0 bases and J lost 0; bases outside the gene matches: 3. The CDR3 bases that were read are TGCGCCAGCAGCTTGGAGCCTAGCGGGAGCACAGATACG. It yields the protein CASSLEPSGSTDT. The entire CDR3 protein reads CASSLEPSGSTDTQYF.

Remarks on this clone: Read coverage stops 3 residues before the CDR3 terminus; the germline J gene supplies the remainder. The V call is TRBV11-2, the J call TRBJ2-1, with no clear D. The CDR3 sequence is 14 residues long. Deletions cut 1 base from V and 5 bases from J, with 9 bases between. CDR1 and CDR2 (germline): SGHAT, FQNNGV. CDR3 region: CASSLAGLHNEQFF. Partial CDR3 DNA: TGTGCCAGCAGCTTAGCAGGTCTACACAATGAG.

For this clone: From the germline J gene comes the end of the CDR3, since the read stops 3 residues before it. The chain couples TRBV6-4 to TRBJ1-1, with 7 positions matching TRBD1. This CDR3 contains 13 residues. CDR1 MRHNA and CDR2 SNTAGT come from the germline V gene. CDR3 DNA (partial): TGTGCCAGCAGTGAAGTCGAGGACAGGCCC. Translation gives CASSEVEDRP. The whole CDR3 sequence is CASSEVEDRPAFF.

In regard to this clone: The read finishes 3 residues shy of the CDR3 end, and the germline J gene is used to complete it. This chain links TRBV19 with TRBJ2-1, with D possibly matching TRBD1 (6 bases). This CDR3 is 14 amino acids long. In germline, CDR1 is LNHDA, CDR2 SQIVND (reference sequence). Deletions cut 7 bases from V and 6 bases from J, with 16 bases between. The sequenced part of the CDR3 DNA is TGTGCCAGTACTAGGGGGAGTTCGGGCAATGAG. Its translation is CASTRGSSGNE. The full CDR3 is CASTRGSSGNEQFF.

The CDR3: CASSSQGVEQYF. CDR3 DNA (partial): TGTGCCAGCAGCTCCCAAGGGGTCGAG. The chain recombines TRBV7-9 with TRBJ2-7, with a possible D match to TRBD1 (5 bases). The CDR3 end is not reached by the read, which stops 3 residues before it; the germline J gene fills it in. The CDR3 sequence is 12 residues long. Trimming shortened V by 4 bases and J by 6 bases, and 10 bases separated the two germline ends. The germline V gene has CDR1 SEHNR and CDR2 FQNEAQ (reference sequence).

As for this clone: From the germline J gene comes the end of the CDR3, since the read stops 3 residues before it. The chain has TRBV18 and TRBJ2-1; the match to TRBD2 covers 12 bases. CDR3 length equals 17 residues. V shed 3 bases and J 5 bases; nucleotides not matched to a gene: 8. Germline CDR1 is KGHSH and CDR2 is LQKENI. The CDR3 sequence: CASSPGLAGSPNNEQFF. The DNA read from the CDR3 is TGTGCCAGCTCACCCGGACTAGCGGGATCCCCTAACAATGAG.

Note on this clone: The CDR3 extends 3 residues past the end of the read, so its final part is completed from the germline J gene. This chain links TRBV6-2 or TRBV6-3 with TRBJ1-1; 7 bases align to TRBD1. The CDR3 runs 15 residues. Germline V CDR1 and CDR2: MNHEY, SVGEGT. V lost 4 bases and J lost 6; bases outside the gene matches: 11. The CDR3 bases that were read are TGTGCCAGCAGTTCAGTCGAGTACAGGGGACCTGAA. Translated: CASSSVEYRGPE. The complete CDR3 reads CASSSVEYRGPEAFF.

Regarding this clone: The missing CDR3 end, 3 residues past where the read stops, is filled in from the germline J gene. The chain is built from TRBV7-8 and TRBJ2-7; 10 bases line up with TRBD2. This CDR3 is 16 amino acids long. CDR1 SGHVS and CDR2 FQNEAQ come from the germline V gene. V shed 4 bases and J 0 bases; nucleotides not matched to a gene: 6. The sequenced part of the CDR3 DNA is TGTGCCAGCAGCTCAGGACTAGCGGTCAGCTCCTACGAG. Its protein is CASSSGLAVSSYE. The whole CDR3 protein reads CASSSGLAVSSYEQYF.

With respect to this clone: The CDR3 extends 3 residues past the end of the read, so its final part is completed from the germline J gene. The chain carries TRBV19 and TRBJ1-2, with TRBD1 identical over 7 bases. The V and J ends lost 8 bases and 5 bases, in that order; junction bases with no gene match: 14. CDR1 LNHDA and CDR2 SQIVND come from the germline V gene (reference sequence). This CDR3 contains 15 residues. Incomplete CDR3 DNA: TGTGCCAGTGAAACCCGCATCGAGACAGGGTATGGC. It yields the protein CASETRIETGYG. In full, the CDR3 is CASETRIETGYGYTF.

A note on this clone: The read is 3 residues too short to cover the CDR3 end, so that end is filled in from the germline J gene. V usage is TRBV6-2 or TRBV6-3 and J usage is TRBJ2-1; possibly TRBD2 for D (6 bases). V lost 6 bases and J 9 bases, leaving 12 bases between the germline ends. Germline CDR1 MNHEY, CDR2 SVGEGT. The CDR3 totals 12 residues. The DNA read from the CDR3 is TGTGCCAGCAGCCGTACTAGCCTTGAG. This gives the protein CASSRTSLE. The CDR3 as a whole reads CASSRTSLEQFF.

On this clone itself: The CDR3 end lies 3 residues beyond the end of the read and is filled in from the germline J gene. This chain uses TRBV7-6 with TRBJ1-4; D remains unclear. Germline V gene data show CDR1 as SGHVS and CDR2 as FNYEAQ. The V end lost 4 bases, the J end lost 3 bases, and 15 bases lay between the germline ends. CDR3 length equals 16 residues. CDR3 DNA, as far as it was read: TGTGCCAGCAGCTCCCGCGGGAGGGTGGCTAATGAAAAA. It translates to CASSSRGRVANEK. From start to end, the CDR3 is CASSSRGRVANEKLFF.

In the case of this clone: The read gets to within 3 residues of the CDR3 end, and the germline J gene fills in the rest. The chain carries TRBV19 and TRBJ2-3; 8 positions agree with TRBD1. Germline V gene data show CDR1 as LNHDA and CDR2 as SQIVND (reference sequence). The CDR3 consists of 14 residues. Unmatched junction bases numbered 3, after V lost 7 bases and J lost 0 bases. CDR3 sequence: CASKRDRSTDTQYF. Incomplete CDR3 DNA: TGTGCCAGTAAGAGGGACAGGAGCACAGATACG.

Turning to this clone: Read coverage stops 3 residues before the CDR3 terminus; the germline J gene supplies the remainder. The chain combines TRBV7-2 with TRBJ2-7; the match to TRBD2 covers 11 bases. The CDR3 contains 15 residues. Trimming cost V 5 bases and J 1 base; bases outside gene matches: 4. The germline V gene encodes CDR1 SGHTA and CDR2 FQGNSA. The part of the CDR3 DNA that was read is TGTACCAGCAGCCTTCTAGCGGGGGGTTCCTACGAG. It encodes CTSSLLAGGSYE. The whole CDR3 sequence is CTSSLLAGGSYEQYF.

The CDR3 sequence: CASIGVKSRTGELFF. The CDR3 DNA, read in part, is TGTGCCAGTATCGGGGTTAAGTCGAGGACCGGGGAG. The chain uses TRBV19 and TRBJ2-2; possibly TRBD2 for D (5 bases). The read finishes 3 residues shy of the CDR3 end, and the germline J gene is used to complete it. V was clipped by 7 bases and J by 5 bases, with 17 bases between them. The CDR3 extends over 15 amino acids. CDR1 is LNHDA, CDR2 SQIVND, per germline (reference sequence). The entire variable domain, with the rest obtained from reference TRBV19 and TRBJ2-2, is as follows: DGGITQSPKYLFRKEGQNVTLSCEQNLNHDAMYWYRQDPGQGLRLIYYSQIVNDFQKGDIAEGYSVSREKKESFPLTVTSAQKNPTAFYLCASIGVKSRTGELFFGEGSRLTVL.

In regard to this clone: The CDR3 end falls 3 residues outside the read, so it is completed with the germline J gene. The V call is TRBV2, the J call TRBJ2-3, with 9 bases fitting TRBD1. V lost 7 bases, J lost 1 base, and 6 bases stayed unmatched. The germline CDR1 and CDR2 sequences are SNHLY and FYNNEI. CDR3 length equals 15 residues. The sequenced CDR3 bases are TGTGCCAGCACCAAACAGGGGGCCGGCACAGATACG. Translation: CASTKQGAGTDT. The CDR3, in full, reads CASTKQGAGTDTQYF.

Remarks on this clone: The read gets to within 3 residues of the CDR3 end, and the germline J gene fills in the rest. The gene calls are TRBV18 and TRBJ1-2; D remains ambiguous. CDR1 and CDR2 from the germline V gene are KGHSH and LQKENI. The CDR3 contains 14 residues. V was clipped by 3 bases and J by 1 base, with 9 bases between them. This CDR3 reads CASSPLRSNYGYTF. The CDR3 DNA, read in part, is TGTGCCAGCTCACCGCTAAGAAGTAACTATGGC.

The covered CDR3 bases are TGTGCCAGCAGTGATGGGCTAGCCCGCACAGATACG. Translated, it gives CASSDGLARTDT. The whole CDR3 is CASSDGLARTDTQYF. The V and J genes are TRBV2 and TRBJ2-3, with a possible D match to TRBD2 (5 bases). The missing CDR3 end, 3 residues past where the read stops, is filled in from the germline J gene. The CDR3 sequence is 15 residues long. Germline V gives CDR1 SNHLY, CDR2 FYNNEI. V gave up 3 bases and J gave up 1 base, with 11 bases separating them.

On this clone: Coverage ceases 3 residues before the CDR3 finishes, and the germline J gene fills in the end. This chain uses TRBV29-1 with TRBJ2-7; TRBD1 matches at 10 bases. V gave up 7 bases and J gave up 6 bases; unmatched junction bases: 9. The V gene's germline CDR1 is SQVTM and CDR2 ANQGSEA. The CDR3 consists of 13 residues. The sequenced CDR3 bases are TGCAGCGCTTCCGGGACAGGGGTGCTCGAG. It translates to CSASGTGVLE. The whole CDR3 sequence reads CSASGTGVLEQYF.